The T cell receptor beta chain under discussion was sequenced for a study of T cell repertoires in cytomegalovirus infection. Study-wide background: Both recently identified HLA-C-restricted and well-studied HLA-B-restricted CMV epitopes were used in the study. It was the public TCR beta signatures that indicated both CMV infection and matching HLA type.

Per the germline V gene, CDR1 is SQVTM and CDR2 is ANQGSEA. Trimming left V 4 bases short and J 7 bases short, with 10 bases between. The CDR3 length is 11 residues. TCRdb ran MiXCR on the reads and lists one entry per CDR3 protein. The data hold a few hundred thousand distinct CDR3 sequences, with around two fifths observed a single time. Turning to this clonotype: Its antigen is undetermined.

General study findings and limits: HLA-C-restricted CMV clonotypes gave the most frequent clonotype in two of eight donors. CMV carriers having the relevant HLA were flagged by cumulative public TCR beta family frequency.

This rearrangement joins TRBV29-1 to TRBJ1-2; D is unresolved. This TCR derives from a human donor in good health (CMV status not recorded). Some clones in this sample may be carry-over from other donors' samples. This sample comprised cultured PBMCs, obtained from culture after CMV antigen stimulation. The DNA of the CDR3 is TGCAGCGTTGTCTGGACTCGTGGCTACACCTTC. Translating gives CSVVWTRGYTF.